This T cell receptor beta chain was obtained from a study of blood T cells in healthy people across ages. About the research overall: Researchers report that template switching captured about one barcoded beta molecule per two T cells. Overall study findings and caveats: Greater diversity and more naive CD4+ cells were seen in long-lived donors than in aged donors.

CDR1 MNHNS and CDR2 SASEGT come from the germline V gene. The CDR3 contains 14 residues. The V segment lost 6 bases and the J segment 8 bases; nucleotides outside the gene matches: 11. Total RNA, at least 6 micrograms per sample, came from PBMCs. Primed by a sample-barcoded 5' primer and a J-beta primer mix, a second PCR proceeded for about 6 to 11 cycles. TCRdb re-analysed the 5' RACE reads in MiXCR, keeping a single row per CDR3 protein. The top ten clones hold 25% to 30% of a sample with some 860,000 distinct CDR3 sequences, 56% of them seen once. In the case of this clonotype: The antigen is undetermined.

The rearrangement joins TRBV6-1 to TRBJ2-3; 7 bases fit TRBD1. Sequencing was performed on blood. The receptor's source is a man aged 35-49 years in good health. The CDR3 region is CASSPGQAGATQYF. In DNA form, the CDR3 reads TGTGCCAGCAGCCCCGGACAGGCAGGAGCTACGCAGTATTTT.